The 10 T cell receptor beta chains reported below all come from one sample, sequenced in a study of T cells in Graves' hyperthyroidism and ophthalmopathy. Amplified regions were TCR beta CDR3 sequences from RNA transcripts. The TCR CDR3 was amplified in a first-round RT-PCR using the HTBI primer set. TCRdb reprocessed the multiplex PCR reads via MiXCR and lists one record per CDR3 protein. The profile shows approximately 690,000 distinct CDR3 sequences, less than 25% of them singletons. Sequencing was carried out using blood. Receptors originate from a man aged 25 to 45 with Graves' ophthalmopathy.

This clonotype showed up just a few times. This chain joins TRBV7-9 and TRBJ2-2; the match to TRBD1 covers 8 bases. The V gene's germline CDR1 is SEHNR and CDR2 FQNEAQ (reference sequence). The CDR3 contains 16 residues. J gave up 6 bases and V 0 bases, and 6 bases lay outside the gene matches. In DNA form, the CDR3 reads TGTGCCAGCAGCTTAGCAGAGACAGGGGTGGCCGGGGAGCTGTTTTTT. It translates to CASSLAETGVAGELFF.

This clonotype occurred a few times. The CDR3 reads CASSQGPDSNQPQHF. The DNA of the CDR3 is TGTGCCAGCAGCCAGGGACCGGATAGCAATCAGCCCCAGCATTTT. The chain employs TRBV7-9 and TRBJ1-5; maybe TRBD1 (5 bases). Germline V gene data show CDR1 as SEHNR and CDR2 as FQNEAQ (reference sequence). The CDR3 contains 15 residues. Trimming stripped 5 bases from V and 0 bases from J, with 11 bases between.

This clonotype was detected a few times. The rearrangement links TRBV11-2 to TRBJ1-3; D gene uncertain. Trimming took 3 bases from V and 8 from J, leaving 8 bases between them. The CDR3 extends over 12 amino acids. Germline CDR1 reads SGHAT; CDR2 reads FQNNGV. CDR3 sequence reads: CASSFVSDTIYF. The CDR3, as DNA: TGTGCCAGCAGCTTCGTATCGGACACCATATATTTT. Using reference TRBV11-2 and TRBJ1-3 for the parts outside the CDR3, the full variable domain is EAGVAQSPRYKIIEKRQSVAFWCNPISGHATLYWYQQILGQGPKLLIQFQNNGVVDDSQLPKDRFSAERLKGVDSTLKIQPAKLEDSAVYLCASSFVSDTIYFGEGSWLTVV.

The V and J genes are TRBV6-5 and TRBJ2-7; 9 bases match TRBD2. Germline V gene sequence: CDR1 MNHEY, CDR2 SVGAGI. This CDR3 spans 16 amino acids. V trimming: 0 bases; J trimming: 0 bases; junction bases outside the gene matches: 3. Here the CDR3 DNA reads TGTGCCAGCAGTTACTCGAGTAGCGGGAGCTCCTACGAGCAGTACTTC. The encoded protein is CASSYSSSGSSYEQYF.

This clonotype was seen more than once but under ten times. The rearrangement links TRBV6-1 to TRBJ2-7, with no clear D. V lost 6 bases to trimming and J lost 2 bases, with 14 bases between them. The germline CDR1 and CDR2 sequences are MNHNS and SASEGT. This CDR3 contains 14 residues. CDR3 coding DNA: TGTGCCAGCAGCCCTATCGACGGGCCCTACGAGCAGTACTTC. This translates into CASSPIDGPYEQYF.

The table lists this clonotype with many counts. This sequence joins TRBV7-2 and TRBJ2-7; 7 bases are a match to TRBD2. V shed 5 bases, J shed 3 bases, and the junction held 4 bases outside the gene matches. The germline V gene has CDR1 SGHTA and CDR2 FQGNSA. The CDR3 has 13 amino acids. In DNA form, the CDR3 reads TGTGCCAGCAGCGCCGGGGGGAGCTACGAGCAGTACTTC. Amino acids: CASSAGGSYEQYF.

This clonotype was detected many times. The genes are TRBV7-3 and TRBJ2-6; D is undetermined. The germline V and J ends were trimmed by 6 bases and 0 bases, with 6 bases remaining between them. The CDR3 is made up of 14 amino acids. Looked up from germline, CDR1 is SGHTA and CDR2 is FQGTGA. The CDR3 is CASSLSSGANVLTF. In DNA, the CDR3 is TGTGCCAGCAGTCTCAGCTCTGGGGCCAACGTCCTGACTTTC.

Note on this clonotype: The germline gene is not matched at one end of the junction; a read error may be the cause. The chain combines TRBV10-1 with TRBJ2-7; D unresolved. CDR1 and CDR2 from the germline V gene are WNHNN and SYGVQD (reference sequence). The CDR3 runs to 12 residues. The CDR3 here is CAISDEWHEQYF. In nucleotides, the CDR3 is TGTGCCATCAGTGATGAGTGGCACGAGCAGTACTTC.

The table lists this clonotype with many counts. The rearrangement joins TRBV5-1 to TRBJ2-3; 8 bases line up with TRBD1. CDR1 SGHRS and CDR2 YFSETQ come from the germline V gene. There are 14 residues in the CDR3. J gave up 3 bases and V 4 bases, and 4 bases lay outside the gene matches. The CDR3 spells CASSPRGPTDTQYF. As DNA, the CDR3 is TGCGCCAGCAGCCCCAGGGGGCCTACAGATACGCAGTATTTT.

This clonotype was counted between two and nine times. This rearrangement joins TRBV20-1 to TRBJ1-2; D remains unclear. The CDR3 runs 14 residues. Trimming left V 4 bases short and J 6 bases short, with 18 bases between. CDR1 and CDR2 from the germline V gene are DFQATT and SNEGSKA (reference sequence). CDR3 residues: CSAIDPGGRDGYTF. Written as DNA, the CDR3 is TGCAGTGCTATCGACCCGGGAGGGCGGGATGGCTACACCTTC.